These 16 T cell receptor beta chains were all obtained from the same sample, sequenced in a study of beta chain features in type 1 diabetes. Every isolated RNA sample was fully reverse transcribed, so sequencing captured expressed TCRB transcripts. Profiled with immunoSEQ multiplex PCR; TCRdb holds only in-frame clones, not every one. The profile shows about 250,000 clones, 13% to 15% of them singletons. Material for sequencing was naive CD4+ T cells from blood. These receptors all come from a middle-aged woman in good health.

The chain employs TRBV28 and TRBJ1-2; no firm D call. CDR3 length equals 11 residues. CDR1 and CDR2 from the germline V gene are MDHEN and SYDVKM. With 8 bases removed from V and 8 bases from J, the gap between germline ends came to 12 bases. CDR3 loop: CASFPTYGYTF. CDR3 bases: TGTGCCAGCTTCCCCACTTACGGCTACACCTTC.

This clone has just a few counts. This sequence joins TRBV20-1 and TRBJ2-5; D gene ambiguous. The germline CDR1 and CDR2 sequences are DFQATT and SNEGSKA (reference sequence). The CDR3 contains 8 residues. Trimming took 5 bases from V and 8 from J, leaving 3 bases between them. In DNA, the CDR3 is TGCAGTGCTTCAACCCAGTACTTC. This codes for CSASTQYF.

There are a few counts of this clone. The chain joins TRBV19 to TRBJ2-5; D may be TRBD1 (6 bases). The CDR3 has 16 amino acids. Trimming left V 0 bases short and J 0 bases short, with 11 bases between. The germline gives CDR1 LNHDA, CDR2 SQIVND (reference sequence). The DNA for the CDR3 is TGTGCCAGTAGTATAGAGGGGGCTCCGTACCAAGAGACCCAGTACTTC. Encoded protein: CASSIEGAPYQETQYF.

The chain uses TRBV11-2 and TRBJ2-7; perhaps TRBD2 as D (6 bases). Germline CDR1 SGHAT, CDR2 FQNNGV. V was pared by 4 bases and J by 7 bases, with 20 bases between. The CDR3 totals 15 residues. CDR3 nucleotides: TGTGCCAGCAGCTCCCCCGGCCGATCGGCGGGGGAGCAGTACTTC. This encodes CASSSPGRSAGEQYF.

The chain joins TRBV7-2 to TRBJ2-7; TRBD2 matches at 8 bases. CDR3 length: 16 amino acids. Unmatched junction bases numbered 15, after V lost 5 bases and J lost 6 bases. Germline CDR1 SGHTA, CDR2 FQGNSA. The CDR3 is CASSTTGVGGALEQYF. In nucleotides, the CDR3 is TGTGCCAGCAGCACCACGGGGGTCGGGGGGGCCCTCGAGCAGTACTTC.

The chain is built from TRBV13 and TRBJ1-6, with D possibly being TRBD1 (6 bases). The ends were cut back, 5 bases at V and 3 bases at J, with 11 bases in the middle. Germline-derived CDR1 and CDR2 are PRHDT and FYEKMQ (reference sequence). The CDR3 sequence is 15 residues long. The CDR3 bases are TGTGCCAGCAGCCTAAAGACAGGCTATAATTCACCCCTCCACTTT. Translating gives CASSLKTGYNSPLHF. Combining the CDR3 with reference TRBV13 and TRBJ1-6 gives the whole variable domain AAGVIQSPRHLIKEKRETATLKCYPIPRHDTVYWYQQGPGQDPQFLISFYEKMQSDKGSIPDRFSAQQFSDYHSELNMSSLELGDSALYFCASSLKTGYNSPLHFGNGTRLTVT.

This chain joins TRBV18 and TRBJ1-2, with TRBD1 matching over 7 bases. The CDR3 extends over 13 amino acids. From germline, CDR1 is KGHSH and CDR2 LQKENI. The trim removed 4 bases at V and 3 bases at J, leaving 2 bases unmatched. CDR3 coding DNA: TGTGCCAGCTCACACGACAGGGACTATGGCTACACCTTC. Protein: CASSHDRDYGYTF.

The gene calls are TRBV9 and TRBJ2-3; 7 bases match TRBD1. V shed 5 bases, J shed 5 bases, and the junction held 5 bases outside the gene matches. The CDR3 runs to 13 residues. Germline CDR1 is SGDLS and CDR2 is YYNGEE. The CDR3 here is CASREQGLDTQYF. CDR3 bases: TGTGCCAGCAGAGAACAGGGGTTAGATACGCAGTATTTT. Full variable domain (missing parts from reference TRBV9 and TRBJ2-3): DSGVTQTPKHLITATGQRVTLRCSPRSGDLSVYWYQQSLDQGLQFLIQYYNGEERAKGNILERFSAQQFPDLHSELNLSSLELGDSALYFCASREQGLDTQYFGPGTRLTVL.

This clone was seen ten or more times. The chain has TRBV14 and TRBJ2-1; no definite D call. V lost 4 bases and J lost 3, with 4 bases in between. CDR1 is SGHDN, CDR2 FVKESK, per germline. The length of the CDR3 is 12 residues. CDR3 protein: CASSPLYNEQFF. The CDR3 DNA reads TGTGCCAGCAGCCCCCTCTACAATGAGCAGTTCTTC.

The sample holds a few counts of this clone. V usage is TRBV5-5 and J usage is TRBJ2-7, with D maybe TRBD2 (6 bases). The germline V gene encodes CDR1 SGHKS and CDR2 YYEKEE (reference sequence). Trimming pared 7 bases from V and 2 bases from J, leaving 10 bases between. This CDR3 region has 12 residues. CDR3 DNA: TGTGCCAGCGAGACTAGTACCTACGAGCAGTACTTC. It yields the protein CASETSTYEQYF.

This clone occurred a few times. CDR3 DNA: TGTGCTACGATAGGGACAGCCTCCTACAATGAGCAGTTCTTC. Its protein product is CATIGTASYNEQFF. V is TRBV12-5 and J is TRBJ2-1; 7 bases line up with TRBD1. Germline CDR1 is LGHNT and CDR2 is FRNRAP. The trim removed 10 bases at V and 0 bases at J, leaving 6 bases unmatched. This CDR3 has 14 amino acids.

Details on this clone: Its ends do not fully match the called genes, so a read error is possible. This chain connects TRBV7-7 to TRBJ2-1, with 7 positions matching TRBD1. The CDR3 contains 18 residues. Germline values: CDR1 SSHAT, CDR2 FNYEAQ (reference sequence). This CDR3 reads CASSQLRGEGAGYNEQFF. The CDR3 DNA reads TGTGCTAGCAGCCAGTTACGGGGTGAGGGGGCCGGCTACAATGAGCAGTTCTTC. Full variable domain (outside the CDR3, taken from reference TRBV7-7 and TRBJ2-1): GAGVSQSPRYKVTKRGQDVTLRCDPISSHATLYWYQQALGQGPEFLTYFNYEAQPDKSGLPSDRFSAERPEGSISTLTIQRTEQRDSAMYRCASSQLRGEGAGYNEQFFGPGTRLTVL.

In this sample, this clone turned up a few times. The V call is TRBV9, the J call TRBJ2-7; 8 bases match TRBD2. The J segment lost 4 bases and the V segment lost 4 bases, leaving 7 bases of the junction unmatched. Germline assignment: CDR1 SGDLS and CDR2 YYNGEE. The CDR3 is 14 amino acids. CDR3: CASSPTGGEYEQYF. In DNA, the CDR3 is TGTGCCAGCAGCCCCACCGGGGGGGAATACGAGCAGTACTTC.

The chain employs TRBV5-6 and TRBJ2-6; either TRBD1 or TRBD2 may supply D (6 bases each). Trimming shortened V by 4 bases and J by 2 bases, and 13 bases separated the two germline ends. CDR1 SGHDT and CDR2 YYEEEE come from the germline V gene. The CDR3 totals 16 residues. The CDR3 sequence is CASSLGGGTGANVLTF. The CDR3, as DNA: TGTGCCAGCAGCCTGGGGGGCGGTACTGGGGCCAACGTCCTGACTTTC.

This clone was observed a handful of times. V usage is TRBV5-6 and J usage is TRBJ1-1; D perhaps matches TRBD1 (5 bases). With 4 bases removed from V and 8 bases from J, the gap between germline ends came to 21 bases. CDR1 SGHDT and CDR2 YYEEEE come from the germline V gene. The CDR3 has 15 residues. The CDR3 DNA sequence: TGTGCCAGCAGCGAACTACAGGTTGGGAGGGCCGAAGCTTTCTTT. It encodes CASSELQVGRAEAFF. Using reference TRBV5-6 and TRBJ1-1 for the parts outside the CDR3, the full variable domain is DAGVTQSPTHLIKTRGQQVTLRCSPKSGHDTVSWYQQALGQGPQFIFQYYEEEERQRGNFPDRFSGHQFPNYSSELNVNALLLGDSALYLCASSELQVGRAEAFFGQGTRLTVV.

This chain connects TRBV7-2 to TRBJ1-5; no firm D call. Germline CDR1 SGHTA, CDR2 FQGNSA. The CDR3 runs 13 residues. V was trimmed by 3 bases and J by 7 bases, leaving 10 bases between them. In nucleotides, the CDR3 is TGTGCCAGCAGCTTGGAGGCAAGACAGCCCCAGCATTTT. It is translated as CASSLEARQPQHF. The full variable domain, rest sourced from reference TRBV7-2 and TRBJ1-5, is GAGVSQSPSNKVTEKGKDVELRCDPISGHTALYWYRQSLGQGLEFLIYFQGNSAPDKSGLPSDRFSAERTGGSVSTLTIQRTQQEDSAVYLCASSLEARQPQHFGDGTRLSIL.